These T cell receptor beta chains were read from a single sample in a study of control samples from healthy donors and cancer patients. Measured with immunoSEQ multiplex PCR; TCRdb has only the in-frame clones, and not every one. The data contain about 120,000 clones, about 91% of them singletons. Material for sequencing was blood. Receptor source: a man aged 35-49 years in good health. The conserved cysteine and the conserved F or W are not part of the CDR3 here. Each record gives: V gene, clone size, D gene, J gene, CDR3 protein. A D gene is named only where the DNA matches it firmly. The listing skips clone size in some rows; elsewhere it reads once, few, many or a size class.

V gene: TRBV9; clone size: medium-sized; D gene: TRBD1; J gene: TRBJ1-4; CDR3 protein: ASSDGTGGGEKLF
V gene: TRBV4-3; clone size: once; D gene: .; J gene: TRBJ1-2; CDR3 protein: ASSQDNGVWYGYT
V gene: TRBV9; clone size: .; D gene: TRBD1; J gene: TRBJ1-3; CDR3 protein: ASSVDGTGLSGNTIY
V gene: TRBV5-3; clone size: .; D gene: TRBD2; J gene: TRBJ2-3; CDR3 protein: ARSLGLAADTQY
V gene: TRBV27; clone size: .; D gene: .; J gene: TRBJ1-4; CDR3 protein: ASSLSGQPGTNEKLF
V gene: TRBV6-6; clone size: .; D gene: .; J gene: TRBJ1-5; CDR3 protein: ASTITGTPNQPQH
V gene: TRBV3-1/TRBV3-2; clone size: once; D gene: .; J gene: TRBJ2-3; CDR3 protein: ASSQSPSHPDTQY
V gene: TRBV12-3/TRBV12-4; clone size: .; D gene: .; J gene: TRBJ1-1; CDR3 protein: ASNPSVGLEAF
V gene: TRBV6-5; clone size: .; D gene: .; J gene: TRBJ2-7; CDR3 protein: ASSYQSGASYEQY
V gene: TRBV25-1; clone size: few; D gene: TRBD1; J gene: TRBJ2-7; CDR3 protein: ASSVQGAIGYEQY
V gene: TRBV24-1; clone size: .; D gene: TRBD1; J gene: TRBJ1-4; CDR3 protein: ATSDPGTGNEKLF
V gene: TRBV25-1; clone size: .; D gene: .; J gene: TRBJ1-3; CDR3 protein: ASRYSSGNTIY
V gene: TRBV3-1/TRBV3-2; clone size: .; D gene: .; J gene: TRBJ1-5; CDR3 protein: ASSGDSNQPQH
V gene: TRBV5-4; clone size: .; D gene: TRBD2; J gene: TRBJ2-5; CDR3 protein: ASSGPGLAGQETQY
V gene: TRBV2; clone size: .; D gene: TRBD1; J gene: TRBJ1-1; CDR3 protein: ASKDRALNTEAF
V gene: TRBV6-2/TRBV6-3; clone size: .; D gene: TRBD1; J gene: TRBJ1-2; CDR3 protein: ASSRQGDGYT
V gene: TRBV10-2; clone size: .; D gene: .; J gene: TRBJ2-7; CDR3 protein: ASRGSYEQY
V gene: TRBV14; clone size: .; D gene: TRBD1; J gene: TRBJ1-2; CDR3 protein: ASSLRTGVGYGYT
V gene: TRBV27; clone size: .; D gene: TRBD2; J gene: TRBJ2-3; CDR3 protein: ASRQVPLAGTDTQY
V gene: TRBV9; clone size: .; D gene: .; J gene: TRBJ1-5; CDR3 protein: ASSAYSNQPQH
V gene: TRBV9; clone size: .; D gene: .; J gene: TRBJ2-3; CDR3 protein: ASSVKGGGSTDTQY
V gene: TRBV13; clone size: .; D gene: .; J gene: TRBJ2-1; CDR3 protein: ASSVGRGGNEQF
V gene: TRBV7-2; clone size: .; D gene: TRBD2; J gene: TRBJ2-7; CDR3 protein: ASSLQGLAGYEQY
V gene: TRBV6-7; clone size: .; D gene: TRBD1; J gene: TRBJ1-1; CDR3 protein: ASSLDRYDTEAF
V gene: TRBV27; clone size: .; D gene: TRBD1; J gene: TRBJ1-1; CDR3 protein: ASSPDRVMNTEAF
V gene: TRBV12-5; clone size: .; D gene: TRBD2; J gene: TRBJ2-3; CDR3 protein: ASGRAGSTDTQY
V gene: TRBV6-2/TRBV6-3; clone size: .; D gene: .; J gene: TRBJ1-5; CDR3 protein: ASSYFNQPQH
V gene: TRBV10-1; clone size: .; D gene: .; J gene: TRBJ1-1; CDR3 protein: ASSDHSGTEAF
V gene: TRBV10-1; clone size: .; D gene: .; J gene: TRBJ2-7; CDR3 protein: ASSESGVGEQY
V gene: TRBV5-5; clone size: .; D gene: .; J gene: TRBJ2-7; CDR3 protein: ASSLGLRQSYEQY
V gene: TRBV12-3/TRBV12-4; clone size: once; D gene: .; J gene: TRBJ1-2; CDR3 protein: ASSLGRNYGYT
V gene: TRBV7-9; clone size: once; D gene: .; J gene: TRBJ1-2; CDR3 protein: ASSFTFTGTQVNYGYT
V gene: TRBV7-9; clone size: once; D gene: TRBD2; J gene: TRBJ2-1; CDR3 protein: ASSRDGLAFNEQF
V gene: TRBV3-1/TRBV3-2; clone size: .; D gene: .; J gene: TRBJ2-1; CDR3 protein: ASSQEGGGRLPF
V gene: TRBV3-1/TRBV3-2; clone size: .; D gene: .; J gene: TRBJ1-1; CDR3 protein: ASSHHFTSNTEAF
V gene: TRBV6-5; clone size: few; D gene: .; J gene: TRBJ1-6; CDR3 protein: ASSYFRASSNSPLH
V gene: TRBV7-8; clone size: .; D gene: .; J gene: TRBJ2-7; CDR3 protein: ASSPPGIEQY
V gene: TRBV5-1; clone size: .; D gene: TRBD1; J gene: TRBJ1-3; CDR3 protein: ASSIGTGSSGNTIY
V gene: TRBV9; clone size: .; D gene: TRBD1; J gene: TRBJ1-4; CDR3 protein: ASSVAGTENEKLF
V gene: TRBV7-8; clone size: few; D gene: .; J gene: TRBJ2-2; CDR3 protein: ASSKKRDFYTGELF
V gene: TRBV2; clone size: .; D gene: .; J gene: TRBJ1-6; CDR3 protein: ASRSRVSNSPLH
V gene: TRBV3-1/TRBV3-2; clone size: .; D gene: .; J gene: TRBJ2-2; CDR3 protein: ASSQGDQAGELF
V gene: TRBV3-1/TRBV3-2; clone size: .; D gene: .; J gene: TRBJ1-5; CDR3 protein: ASSQGGKGGNQPQH
V gene: TRBV6-4; clone size: .; D gene: .; J gene: TRBJ1-5; CDR3 protein: ARPPRAYNQPQH
V gene: TRBV2; clone size: .; D gene: .; J gene: TRBJ1-2; CDR3 protein: AAPSGRPGGYT
V gene: TRBV6-4; clone size: .; D gene: TRBD1; J gene: TRBJ2-1; CDR3 protein: ASSDRTGGRNEQF
V gene: TRBV12-3/TRBV12-4; clone size: .; D gene: .; J gene: TRBJ1-1; CDR3 protein: ASTQLRGTEAF